This T cell receptor beta chain is drawn from a study of T cells in Graves' hyperthyroidism and ophthalmopathy. It was RNA transcripts that yielded the amplified TCR beta CDR3 regions. The TCR CDR3 was amplified in a first-round RT-PCR using the HTBI primer set. TCRdb ran MiXCR on the multiplex PCR reads and lists one entry per CDR3 protein. The sample contains 200,000 to 250,000 distinct CDR3 sequences, 17% of which appear only once. The V gene's germline CDR1 is MNHEY and CDR2 SVGEGT. This CDR3 contains 13 residues. The ends were cut back, 2 bases at V and 7 bases at J, with 9 bases in the middle. This clonotype was detected many times.

The origin of this receptor is a man between 45 and 60 years old with Graves' hyperthyroidism. The specimen sequenced was blood. The V and J genes are TRBV6-2 or TRBV6-3 and TRBJ2-1, with D perhaps TRBD1 (6 bases). The CDR3 region has the DNA TGTGCCAGCAGTTACACTGACAGGAATGAGCAGTTCTTC. It codes for CASSYTDRNEQFF.